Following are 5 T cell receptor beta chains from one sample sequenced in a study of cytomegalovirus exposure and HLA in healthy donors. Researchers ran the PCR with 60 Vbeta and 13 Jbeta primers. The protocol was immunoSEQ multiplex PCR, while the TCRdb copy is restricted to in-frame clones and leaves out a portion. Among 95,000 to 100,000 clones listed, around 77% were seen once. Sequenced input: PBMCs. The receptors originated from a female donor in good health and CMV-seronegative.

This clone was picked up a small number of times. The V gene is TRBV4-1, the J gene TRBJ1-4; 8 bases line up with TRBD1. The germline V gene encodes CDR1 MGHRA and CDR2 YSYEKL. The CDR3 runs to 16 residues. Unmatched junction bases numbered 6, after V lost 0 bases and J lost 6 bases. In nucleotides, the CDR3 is TGCGCCAGCAGCCAAGACCGGGCAGGGGGCGATGAAAAACTGTTTTTT. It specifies CASSQDRAGGDEKLFF.

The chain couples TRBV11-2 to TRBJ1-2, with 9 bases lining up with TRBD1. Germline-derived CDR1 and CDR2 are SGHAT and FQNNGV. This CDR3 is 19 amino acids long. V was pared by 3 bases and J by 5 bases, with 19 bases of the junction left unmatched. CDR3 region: CASSFGTGTGSVRDYGYTF. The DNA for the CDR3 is TGTGCCAGCAGCTTCGGGACCGGGACAGGGTCGGTTCGGGATTATGGCTACACCTTC.

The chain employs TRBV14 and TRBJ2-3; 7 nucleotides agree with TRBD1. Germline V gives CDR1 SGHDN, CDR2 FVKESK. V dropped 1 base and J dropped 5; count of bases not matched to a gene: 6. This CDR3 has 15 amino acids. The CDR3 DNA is TGTGCCAGCAGCCAAGTACAGGGGAGTGGAGATACGCAGTATTTT. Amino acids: CASSQVQGSGDTQYF.

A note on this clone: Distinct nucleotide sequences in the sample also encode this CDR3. Written as DNA, the CDR3 is TGTGCCAGCAGTTCGGGACTAGCCGCCTACGAGCAGTACTTC. Translated, it gives CASSSGLAAYEQYF. The J gene is TRBJ2-7, the V gene TRBV27; the match to TRBD2 covers 9 bases. Trimming took 4 bases from V and 2 from J; bases not matched to a gene: 3. Germline V gives CDR1 MNHEY, CDR2 SMNVEV (reference sequence). CDR3 length: 14 residues.

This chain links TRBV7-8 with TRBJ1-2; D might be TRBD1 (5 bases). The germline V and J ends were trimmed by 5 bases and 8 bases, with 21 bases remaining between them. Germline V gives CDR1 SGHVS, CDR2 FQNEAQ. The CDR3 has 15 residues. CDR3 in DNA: TGTGCCAGCAGCCTACAGGTGGATAGGCTCTGGGGCTACACCTTC. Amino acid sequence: CASSLQVDRLWGYTF.